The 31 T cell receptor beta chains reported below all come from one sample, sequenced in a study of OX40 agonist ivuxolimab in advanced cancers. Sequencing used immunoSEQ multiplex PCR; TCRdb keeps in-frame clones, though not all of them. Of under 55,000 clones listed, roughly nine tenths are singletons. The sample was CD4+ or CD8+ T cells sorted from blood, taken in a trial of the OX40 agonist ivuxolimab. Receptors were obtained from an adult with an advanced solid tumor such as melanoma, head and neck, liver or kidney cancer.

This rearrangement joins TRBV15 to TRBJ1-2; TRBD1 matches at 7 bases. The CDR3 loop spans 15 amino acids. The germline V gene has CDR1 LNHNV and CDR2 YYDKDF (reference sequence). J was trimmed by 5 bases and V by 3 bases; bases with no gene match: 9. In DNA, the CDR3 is TGTGCCACCAGCAGGGAGGAACAGGGGAGGTATGGCTACACCTTC. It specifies CATSREEQGRYGYTF.

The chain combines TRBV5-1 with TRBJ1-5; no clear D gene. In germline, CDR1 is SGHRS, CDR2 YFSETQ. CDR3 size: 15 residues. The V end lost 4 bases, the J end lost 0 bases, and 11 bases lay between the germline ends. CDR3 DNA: TGCGCCAGCAGCCCCGGGCAGCATAGCAATCAGCCCCAGCATTTT. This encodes CASSPGQHSNQPQHF. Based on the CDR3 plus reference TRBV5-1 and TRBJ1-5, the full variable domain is KAGVTQTPRYLIKTRGQQVTLSCSPISGHRSVSWYQQTPGQGLQFLFEYFSETQRNKGNFPGRFSGRQFSNSRSEMNVSTLELGDSALYLCASSPGQHSNQPQHFGDGTRLSIL.

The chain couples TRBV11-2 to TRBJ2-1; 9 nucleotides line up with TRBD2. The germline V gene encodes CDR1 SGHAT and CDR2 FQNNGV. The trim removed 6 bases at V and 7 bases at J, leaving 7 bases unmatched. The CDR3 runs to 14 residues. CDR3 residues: CASRGGRAQNEQFF. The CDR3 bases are TGTGCCAGCAGAGGCGGGAGGGCCCAAAATGAGCAGTTCTTC.

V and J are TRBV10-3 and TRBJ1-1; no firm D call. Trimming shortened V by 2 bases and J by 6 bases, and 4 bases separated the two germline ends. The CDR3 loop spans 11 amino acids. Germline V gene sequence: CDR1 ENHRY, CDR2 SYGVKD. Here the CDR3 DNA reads TGTGCCATCAGTGAGAGGTCTGAAGCTTTCTTT. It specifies CAISERSEAFF.

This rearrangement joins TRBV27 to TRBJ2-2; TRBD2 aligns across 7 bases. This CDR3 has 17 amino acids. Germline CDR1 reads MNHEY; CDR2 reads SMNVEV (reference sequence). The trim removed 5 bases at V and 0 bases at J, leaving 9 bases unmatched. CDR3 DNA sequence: TGTGCCAGCAGTCCAGGCCGGGGGGAACCGAACACCGGGGAGCTGTTTTTT. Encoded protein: CASSPGRGEPNTGELFF.

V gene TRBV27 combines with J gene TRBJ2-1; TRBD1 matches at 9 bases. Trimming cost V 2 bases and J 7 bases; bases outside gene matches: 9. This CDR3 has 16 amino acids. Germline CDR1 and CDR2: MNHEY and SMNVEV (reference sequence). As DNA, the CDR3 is TGTGCCAGCAGTTTAAGCGTGGGGACAGGGCGGAATGAGCAGTTCTTC. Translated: CASSLSVGTGRNEQFF.

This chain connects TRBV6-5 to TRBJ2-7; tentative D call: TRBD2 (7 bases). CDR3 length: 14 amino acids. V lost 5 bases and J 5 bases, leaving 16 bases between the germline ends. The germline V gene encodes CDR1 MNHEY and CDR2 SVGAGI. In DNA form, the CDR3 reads TGTGCCAGCAGTCTGAGGGGGGGGGTGGACGAGCAGTACTTC. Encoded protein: CASSLRGGVDEQYF.

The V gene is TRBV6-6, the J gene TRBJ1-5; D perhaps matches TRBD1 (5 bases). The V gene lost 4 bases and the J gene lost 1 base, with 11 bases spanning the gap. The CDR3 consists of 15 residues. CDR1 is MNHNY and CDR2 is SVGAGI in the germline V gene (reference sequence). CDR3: CASSSGHYSNQPQHF. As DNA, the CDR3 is TGTGCCAGCAGTTCCGGACATTACAGCAATCAGCCCCAGCATTTT.

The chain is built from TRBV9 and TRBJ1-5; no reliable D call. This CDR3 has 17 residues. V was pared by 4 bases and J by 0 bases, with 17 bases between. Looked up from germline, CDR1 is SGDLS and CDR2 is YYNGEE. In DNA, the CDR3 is TGTGCCAGCAGCCCATATGACATTTTATATAGCAATCAGCCCCAGCATTTT. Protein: CASSPYDILYSNQPQHF.

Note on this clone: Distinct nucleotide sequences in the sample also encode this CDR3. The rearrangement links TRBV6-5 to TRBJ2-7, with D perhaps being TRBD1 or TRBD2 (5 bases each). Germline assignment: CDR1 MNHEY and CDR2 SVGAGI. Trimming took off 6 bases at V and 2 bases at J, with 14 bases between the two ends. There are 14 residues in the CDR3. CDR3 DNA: TGTGCCAGCAGCTACGGGGCAGACACCTACGAGCAGTACTTC. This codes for CASSYGADTYEQYF.

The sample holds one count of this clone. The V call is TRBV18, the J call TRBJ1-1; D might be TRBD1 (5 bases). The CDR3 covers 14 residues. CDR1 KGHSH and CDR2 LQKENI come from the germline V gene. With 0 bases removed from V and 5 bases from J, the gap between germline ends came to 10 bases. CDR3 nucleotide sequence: TGTGCCAGCTCACCACCGGTGGGGGAGACTGAAGCTTTCTTT. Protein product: CASSPPVGETEAFF.

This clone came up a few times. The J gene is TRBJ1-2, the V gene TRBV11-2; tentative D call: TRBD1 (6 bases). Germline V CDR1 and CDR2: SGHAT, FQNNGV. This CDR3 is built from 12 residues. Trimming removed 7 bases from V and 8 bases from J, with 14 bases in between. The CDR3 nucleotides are TGTGCCAGCACAGGGGCAGGGAGGGGCTACACCTTC. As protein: CASTGAGRGYTF.

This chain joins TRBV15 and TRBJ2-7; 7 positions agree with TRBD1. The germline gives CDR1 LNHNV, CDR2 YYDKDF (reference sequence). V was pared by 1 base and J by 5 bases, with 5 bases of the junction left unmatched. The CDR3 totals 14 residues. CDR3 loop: CATSRGGTADEQYF. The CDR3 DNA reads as TGTGCCACCAGCAGAGGGGGGACAGCTGACGAGCAGTACTTC.

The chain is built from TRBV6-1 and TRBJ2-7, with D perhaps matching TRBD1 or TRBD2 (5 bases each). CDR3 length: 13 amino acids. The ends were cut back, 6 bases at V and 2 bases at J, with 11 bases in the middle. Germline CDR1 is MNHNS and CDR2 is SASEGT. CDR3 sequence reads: CASRPGRTYEQYF. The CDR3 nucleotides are TGTGCCAGCAGGCCGGGACGGACCTACGAGCAGTACTTC.

The CDR3 DNA reads TGTGCCAGCAGAGGGACGCACTATGGCTACACCTTC. Amino acids: CASRGTHYGYTF. The rearrangement joins TRBV2 to TRBJ1-2; TRBD1 is a possible D gene (5 bases). Per germline, CDR1 SNHLY and CDR2 FYNNEI. The CDR3 consists of 12 residues. With 6 bases removed from V and 3 bases from J, the gap between germline ends came to 8 bases.

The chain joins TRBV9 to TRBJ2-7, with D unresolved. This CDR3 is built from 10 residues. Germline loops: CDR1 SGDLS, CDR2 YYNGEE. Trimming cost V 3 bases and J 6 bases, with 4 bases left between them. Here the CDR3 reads CASSGVEQYF. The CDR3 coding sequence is TGTGCCAGCAGCGGGGTCGAGCAGTACTTC.

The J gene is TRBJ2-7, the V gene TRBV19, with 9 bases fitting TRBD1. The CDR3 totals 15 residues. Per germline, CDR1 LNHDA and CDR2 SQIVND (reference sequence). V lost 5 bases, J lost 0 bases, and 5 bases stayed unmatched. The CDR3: CASSRLQGASYEQYF. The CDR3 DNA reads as TGTGCCAGTAGTCGACTACAGGGGGCCTCCTACGAGCAGTACTTC. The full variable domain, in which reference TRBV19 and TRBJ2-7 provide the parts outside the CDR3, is DGGITQSPKYLFRKEGQNVTLSCEQNLNHDAMYWYRQDPGQGLRLIYYSQIVNDFQKGDIAEGYSVSREKKESFPLTVTSAQKNPTAFYLCASSRLQGASYEQYFGPGTRLTVT.

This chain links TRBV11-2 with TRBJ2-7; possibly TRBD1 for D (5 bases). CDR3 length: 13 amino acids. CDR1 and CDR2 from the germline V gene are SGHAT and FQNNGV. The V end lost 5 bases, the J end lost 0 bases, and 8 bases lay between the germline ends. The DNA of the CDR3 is TGTGCCAGCAGCGCGACAGTCTCCTACGAGCAGTACTTC. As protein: CASSATVSYEQYF.

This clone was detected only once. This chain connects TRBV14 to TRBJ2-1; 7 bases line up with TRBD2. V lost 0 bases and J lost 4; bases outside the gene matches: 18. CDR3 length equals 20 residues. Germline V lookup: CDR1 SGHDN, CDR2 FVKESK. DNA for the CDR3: TGTGCCAGCAGCCAAGATAATTTTCGGGAGGACTATCAAAAATACAATGAGCAGTTCTTC. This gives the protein CASSQDNFREDYQKYNEQFF.

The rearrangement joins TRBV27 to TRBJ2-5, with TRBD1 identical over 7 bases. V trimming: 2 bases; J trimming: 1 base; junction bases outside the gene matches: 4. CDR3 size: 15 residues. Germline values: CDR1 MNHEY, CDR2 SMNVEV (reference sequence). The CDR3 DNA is TGTGCCAGCAGTTTAATTGGGACAGTCCAAGAGACCCAGTACTTC. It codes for CASSLIGTVQETQYF.

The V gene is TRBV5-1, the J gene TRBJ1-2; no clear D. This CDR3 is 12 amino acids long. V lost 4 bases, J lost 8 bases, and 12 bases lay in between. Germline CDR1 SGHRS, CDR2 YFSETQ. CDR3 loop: CASSQDGRGYTF. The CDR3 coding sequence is TGCGCCAGCAGCCAAGACGGTAGGGGCTACACCTTC.

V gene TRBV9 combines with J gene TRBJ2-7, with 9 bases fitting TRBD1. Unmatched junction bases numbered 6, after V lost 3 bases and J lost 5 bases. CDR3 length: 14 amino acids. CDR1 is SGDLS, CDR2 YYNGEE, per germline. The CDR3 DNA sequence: TGTGCCAGCAGCGAGGACAGGGGTTCCGACGAGCAGTACTTC. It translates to CASSEDRGSDEQYF.

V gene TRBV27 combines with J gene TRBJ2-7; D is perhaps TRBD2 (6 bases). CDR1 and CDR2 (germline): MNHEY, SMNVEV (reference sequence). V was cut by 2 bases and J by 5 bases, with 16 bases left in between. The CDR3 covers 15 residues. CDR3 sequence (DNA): TGTGCCAGCAGTTTAGGTTCGGGGGTTGGTGACGAGCAGTACTTC. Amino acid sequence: CASSLGSGVGDEQYF.

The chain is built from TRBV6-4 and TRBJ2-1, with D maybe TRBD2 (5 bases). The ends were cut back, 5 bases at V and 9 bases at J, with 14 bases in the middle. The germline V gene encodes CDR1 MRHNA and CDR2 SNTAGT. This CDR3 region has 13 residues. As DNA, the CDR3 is TGTGCCAGCAGTCCTACCCTTGAGGGTGAGCAGTTCTTC. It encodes CASSPTLEGEQFF.

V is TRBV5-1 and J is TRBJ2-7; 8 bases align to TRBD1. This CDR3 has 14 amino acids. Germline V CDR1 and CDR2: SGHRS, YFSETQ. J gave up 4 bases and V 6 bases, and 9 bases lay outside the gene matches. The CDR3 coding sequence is TGCGCCAGCAAAATGAGGGACAGGAGTTACGAGCAGTACTTC. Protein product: CASKMRDRSYEQYF.

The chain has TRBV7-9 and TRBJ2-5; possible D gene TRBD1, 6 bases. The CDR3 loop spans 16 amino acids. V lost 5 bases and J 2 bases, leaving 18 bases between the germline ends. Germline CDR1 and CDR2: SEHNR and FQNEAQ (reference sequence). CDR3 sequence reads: CASSPKTGLGQETQYF. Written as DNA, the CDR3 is TGTGCCAGCAGCCCCAAGACAGGTTTGGGACAAGAGACCCAGTACTTC.

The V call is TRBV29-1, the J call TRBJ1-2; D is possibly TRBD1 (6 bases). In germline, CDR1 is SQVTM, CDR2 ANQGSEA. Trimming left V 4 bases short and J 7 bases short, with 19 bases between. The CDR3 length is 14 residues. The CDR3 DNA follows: TGCAGCGTTGTTGGGACAAAGGGTCTCTCTGGCTACACCTTC. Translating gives CSVVGTKGLSGYTF.

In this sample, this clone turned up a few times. CDR3 nucleotides: TGTGCCAGTAGTGATACAGGGGGGAGCTACGAGCAGTACTTC. It yields the protein CASSDTGGSYEQYF. The genes are TRBV19 and TRBJ2-7, with 8 bases matching TRBD1. Germline CDR1 and CDR2: LNHDA and SQIVND (reference sequence). This CDR3 has 14 amino acids. V was clipped by 5 bases and J by 3 bases; unmatched bases: 6. The full variable domain, in which reference TRBV19 and TRBJ2-7 provide the parts outside the CDR3, is DGGITQSPKYLFRKEGQNVTLSCEQNLNHDAMYWYRQDPGQGLRLIYYSQIVNDFQKGDIAEGYSVSREKKESFPLTVTSAQKNPTAFYLCASSDTGGSYEQYFGPGTRLTVT.

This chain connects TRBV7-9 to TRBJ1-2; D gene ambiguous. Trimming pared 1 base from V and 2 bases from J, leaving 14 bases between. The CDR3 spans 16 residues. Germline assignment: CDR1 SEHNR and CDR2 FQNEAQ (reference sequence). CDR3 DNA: TGTGCCAGCAGCTTAGGCCCCGGGGAGGGAAACTATGGCTACACCTTC. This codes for CASSLGPGEGNYGYTF. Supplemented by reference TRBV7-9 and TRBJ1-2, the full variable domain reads DTGVSQNPRHKITKRGQNVTFRCDPISEHNRLYWYRQTLGQGPEFLTYFQNEAQLEKSRLLSDRFSAERPKGSFSTLEIQRTEQGDSAMYLCASSLGPGEGNYGYTFGSGTRLTVV.

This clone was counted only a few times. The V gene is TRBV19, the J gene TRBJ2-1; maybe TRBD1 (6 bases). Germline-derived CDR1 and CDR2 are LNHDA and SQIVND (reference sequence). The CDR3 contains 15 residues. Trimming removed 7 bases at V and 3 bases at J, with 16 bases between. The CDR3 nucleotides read TGTGCCAGTACCCTCGTTGGGGACAACTACAATGAGCAGTTCTTC. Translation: CASTLVGDNYNEQFF.

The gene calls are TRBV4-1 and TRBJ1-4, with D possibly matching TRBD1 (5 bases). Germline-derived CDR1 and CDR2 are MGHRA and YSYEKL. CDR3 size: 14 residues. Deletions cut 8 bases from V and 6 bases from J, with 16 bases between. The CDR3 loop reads CASSARDGYEKLFF. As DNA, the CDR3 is TGCGCCAGCTCTGCAAGGGACGGATATGAAAAACTGTTTTTT.